Listed here is a single TCR beta chain. Only a few counts were recorded for this clone. No antigen is known for it. No much larger clone exists at a distance of one base, and base qualities are not known. In total, 600 or so healthy bone marrow donors made up the cohort. At the time of sampling, all cohort members were nominally healthy, though unrecorded immune exposures were likely present. The donor tested CMV seropositive and was one of the 289 seropositive cohort members. A peripheral blood sample was collected from each donor, and TCR beta sequencing was performed on peripheral blood mononuclear cells. Genomic DNA was extracted from the blood cell samples with the Qiagen DNeasy Blood Extraction Kit. The data derive from a study of cytomegalovirus exposure and HLA in healthy donors (dated by TCRdb to 2017 to 2019). Regarding the research as a whole: According to an earlier analysis of a few hundred of the donors, about 179 million T cells yielded 100 million or so unique TCR beta sequences and about 300 Gb of sequence data. A later analysis re-analyzed previously published TCR beta repertoires from approximately 700 donors and added high-resolution HLA genotyping to study TCR occurrence patterns. An earlier analysis of fewer than 700 of the donors applied high-throughput TCR beta sequencing to assess whether each TCR beta V gene segment acted as functional or pseudogenic. The aim of the study was to test whether cataloging public T cell receptors could identify signatures of past pathogen exposure. An early release that covered 500 to 800 HLA-typed donors contained about 300 gigabases of sequencing data and about 93 million unique TCR sequences. Besides the first cohort of 550 to 750 subjects, a separate validation cohort made up of over a hundred different subjects was used. Genome-wide SNP genotypes for about three fifths of the roughly 700 donors were used in a later genetic analysis, which treated that subset as a discovery cohort. Typing coverage varied by locus: roughly 629-640 donors for A, B, C, DRB1 and DQB1; approximately 560 for DQA1; more than 600 for DPA1; 450 to 480 for DPB1. Roughly 5 DR-DQ haplotypes were treated as single units for association and clustering because of strong linkage in the cohort. The later analysis used no new phenotypic data to find candidate immune exposures, relying instead on TCR beta sequences and their occurrence across donors. Class I and class II HLA loci were covered by the typing at four-digit resolution. All discovery cohort repertoires had been generated using a single sequencing platform. To predict cytomegalovirus infection status, the study brought together high-throughput TCR immunosequencing, statistical association of individual TCRs with disease status, and machine learning. Of the 398 genotyped donors, 65% to 90% fell in the genetic ancestry cluster associated with self-reported Caucasian donors. Donor age, sex, ethnicity and CMV serostatus were collected together with the repertoire data. Among 300 to 500 genotyped donors of the cohort, an average of around 240,000 unique TCR beta nucleotide sequences was sequenced per donor, of which roughly 17% were non-productive. The study profiled the T cell repertoires of under 700 subjects by immunosequencing and related them to cytomegalovirus serostatus.

Libraries were built with the immunoSEQ multiplex PCR assay. For the multiplex PCR, a mixture combining 60 forward primers for TCR Vbeta segments and 13 reverse primers for TCR Jbeta segments was used. Amplification of the CDR3 region of rearranged TCR beta genes was performed with a multiplex PCR assay on genomic DNA. The amplified TCR beta libraries were sequenced on the Illumina HiSeq System as 87-base-pair reads. In the authors' own workflow: A later analysis tallied 80 million to 95 million unique TCR beta chains across the approximately 670 repertoires, and roughly 11 million of those chains were shared by two or more donors. A nearest-neighbor algorithm error-corrected the raw reads and collapsed the reads into unique sequences, merging closely related sequences to remove PCR and sequencing errors. To assign V, D and J gene segments, CDR3 sequences were aligned to IMGT reference sequences. For a sequence to be retained, a match of at least six nucleotides was required to both a V gene segment and a J gene segment. Rearrangements were classified as productive when the CDR3 lacked stop codons and remained in frame with V and J, and all other rearrangements were classified as non-productive. CDR3 was defined according to IMGT convention as the region running from the second conserved V-encoded cysteine to the conserved J-encoded phenylalanine. Sequences without an unambiguous match to a single V gene segment were excluded from the earlier analysis of several hundred of the donors. An earlier analysis of a few hundred of the donors called V segments functional above 56.7% productive rearrangements and segregating when the between-donor standard deviation exceeded 5%. To diagnose cytomegalovirus status from the catalog of TCR beta chain sequences, a statistical classification framework was built. In a later analysis, TCR nucleotide sequences were compared against IMGT/GENE-DB human TR gene sequences so that V and J genes could be assigned. The TCRdist pipeline was used in a later analysis to assign CDR3 sequences and most-parsimonious VDJ recombination scenarios. A later analysis defined each TCR beta chain by its CDR3 amino acid sequence plus V-gene family, and excluded reads lacking a unique V-gene family. A later analysis removed 592 highly shared, low-generation-probability nucleotide sequences to deal with suspected cross-contamination and a sequencing artifact. A later analysis calculated a clonal expansion index for each public chain from normalized within-repertoire ranks of inferred template counts. In a later analysis, generation probabilities were computed with a VDJ recombination model fitted to out-of-frame rearrangements, and the resulting probabilities were checked against IGoR. In a later analysis, TCR-TCR, TCR-HLA and TCR-CMV co-occurrence was scored with hypergeometric tests, and a repertoire-size bias correction was applied to TCR pairs. False discovery rates were estimated in a later analysis by permuting HLA or CMV assignments 20 times. In a later analysis, co-occurring TCRs were grouped using DBSCAN, and TCRdist sequence similarity was added for clustering within HLA-allele-positive subsets. Repertoires with fewer than 30,000 or more than 120,000 public chains, plus five repertoires with anomalous nucleotide sharing, were excluded from co-occurrence clustering. TCRdb provides this immuneACCESS table in a form limited to in-frame rearrangements. Some clones are lacking; in checked studies, under half of them reflect an unresolved V gene, and why the rest are absent is not known. That table furnishes V, J and clone size, whereas the DNA furnished D and trimming. Across this sample there are about 100,000 clones, with around a tenth seen only once. The top ten clones comprise under 6.5% of the sample.

Study-wide findings and limitations: An earlier analysis of some 560 of the donors showed that most TCR beta V segments appeared in productive rearrangements either about 87% or about 30% of the time, which broadly matched IMGT annotations. A further reported finding was that TCR beta sequences accurately predicted the HLA-A and HLA-B alleles for most subjects in the first cohort. Strong co-occurrence of HLA alleles, especially DR and DQ, made assigning TCR associations to individual alleles difficult. The classifier was reported to diagnose cytomegalovirus status with high specificity and sensitivity in both the original and validation cohorts. It was suggested by the authors that the approach could potentially be generalized to other disease states and immunological phenotypes. The earlier analysis of fewer than 750 of the donors excluded approximately 15 rarely observed V segments, including chromosome 9 orphons, because counts were too low. Correlated functional status among segregating V segments might reflect linkage disequilibrium, but an unknown experimental factor could not be ruled out. A later analysis reported that several top co-occurrence clusters appeared linked to parvovirus B19, influenza, CMV and Epstein-Barr virus. According to a later genetic analysis, donors in an Asian-associated ancestry cluster had fewer N-insertions in productive TCRs than the roughly 670-donor mean. In a later analysis, most CMV-associated TCR beta chains were found to appear HLA-restricted, with HLA associations seemingly driven largely by CMV exposure. Roughly uniform sequencing depth across donors was assumed in presence/absence analyses, although this assumption may not hold. Because HLA typing was missing for some donors at each locus, association tests included only the typed subset. CMV serostatus was the only immune exposure information available for the cohort. In a later analysis, some 18,000 TCR beta sequences were associated with specific HLA alleles at a false discovery rate of 0.05. In the study, 164 TCR beta chains were listed as associated with cytomegalovirus. The sequencing pipeline was judged likely to have produced a cluster of highly shared sequence variants as a technical artifact. Most TCR sequences were seen in very few donors, while some public TCRs were found in many individuals. In a later genetic analysis, a missense DCLRE1C variant was associated with V-gene and J-gene trimming of TCR beta chains, and the association was replicated in an independent cohort. According to a later analysis, TCR association rates differed among HLA loci, with DRB1 alleles showing the most associated TCRs and HLA-C alleles showing the fewest. This cohort had only TCR beta chains sequenced, and the lack of alpha or paired-chain data limited which features could be detected. The 87-base-pair reads could not distinguish some IMGT-functional V segments, including TRBV6-2 and TRBV6-3, so those segments were excluded. A later analysis found that HLA-associated TCR beta chains were more clonally expanded and had lower generation probabilities than equally common non-associated chains. In vitro tests confirmed that a few of the cytomegalovirus-associated TCR beta chains recognize cytomegalovirus antigens.

CDR1 is given as SNHLY and CDR2 as FYNNEI, both from the germline V gene. V is clipped by 7 bases and J by 7 bases, and the sequence between their germline boundaries is 20 bases long. There are 15 amino acids in the CDR3, from cysteine to phenylalanine inclusive. Of the read, only the CDR3 DNA is kept; its 45 bases are in frame from base 1. The receptor chain draws on TRBV2 and TRBJ2-1, and perhaps TRBD2 as D gene, on 6 matching bases. The source is a man aged 35-49 years in good health and CMV-seropositive. Sequenced: PBMCs. CDR3 reads: CASTEGSGGLNEQFF. The DNA reads as follows: TGTGCCAGCACCGAGGGATCTGGAGGGTTAAATGAGCAGTTCTTC.